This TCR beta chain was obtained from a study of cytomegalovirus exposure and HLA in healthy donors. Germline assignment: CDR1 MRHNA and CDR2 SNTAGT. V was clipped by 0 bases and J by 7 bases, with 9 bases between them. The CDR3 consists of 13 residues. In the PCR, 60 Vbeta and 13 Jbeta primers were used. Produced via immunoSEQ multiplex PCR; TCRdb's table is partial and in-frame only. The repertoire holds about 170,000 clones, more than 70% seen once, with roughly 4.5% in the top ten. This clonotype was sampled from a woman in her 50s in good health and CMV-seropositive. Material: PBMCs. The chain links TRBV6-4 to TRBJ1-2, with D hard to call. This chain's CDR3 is CASSDSGGFGYTF. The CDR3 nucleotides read TGTGCCAGCAGTGACTCGGGCGGGTTTGGCTACACCTTC.